Shown below are 18 T cell receptor beta chains from a single sample sequenced in a study of T cells in Graves' hyperthyroidism and ophthalmopathy. RNA transcripts were the template for amplifying TCR beta CDR3 regions. First-round RT-PCR targeting the TCR CDR3 was performed with the HTBI primer set. Via MiXCR, TCRdb re-called the multiplex PCR reads, giving one row per CDR3 protein. The table has roughly 510,000 distinct CDR3 sequences, 20% seen once. Sequencing was done on a sample of blood. These receptors originate from a man younger than 35 with Graves' hyperthyroidism.

Ten or more counts support this clonotype. The chain is built from TRBV30 and TRBJ2-5; D may be TRBD2 (5 bases). V was shortened by 4 bases and J by 1 base, with 10 bases between the two germline ends. The CDR3 contains 13 residues. The germline CDR1 and CDR2 sequences are GTSNPN and SVGIG (reference sequence). As DNA, the CDR3 is TGTGCCTGGACGGGGAACATCCAAGAGACCCAGTACTTC. Its protein is CAWTGNIQETQYF.

The sample holds one count of this clonotype. J is TRBJ1-2 and V is TRBV6-1; D unclear. Germline CDR1 and CDR2: MNHNS and SASEGT. The CDR3 loop spans 12 amino acids. The V and J ends lost 6 bases and 7 bases respectively, with 12 bases between them. The CDR3 loop is CASRANLGGYTF. As DNA, the CDR3 is TGTGCCAGCAGAGCAAATTTGGGTGGCTACACCTTC.

This clonotype was seen at least ten times. The gene calls are TRBV27 and TRBJ2-7; D perhaps matches TRBD1 (5 bases). The germline gives CDR1 MNHEY, CDR2 SMNVEV (reference sequence). V was cut by 7 bases and J by 6 bases, with 10 bases left in between. The CDR3 runs to 11 residues. In nucleotides, the CDR3 is TGTGCCAGCATCTTAGGGGCCGAGCAGTACTTC. Amino acids: CASILGAEQYF.

This clonotype has more than one count but fewer than ten. The chain uses TRBV6-2 or TRBV6-3 and TRBJ1-5, with a possible D match to TRBD1 (5 bases). CDR3 length equals 20 residues. Trimming shortened V by 6 bases and J by 0 bases, and 27 bases separated the two germline ends. Germline CDR1 MNHEY, CDR2 SVGEGT. CDR3 protein: CASRNQNAGVPHNSNQPQHF. CDR3 nucleotides: TGTGCCAGCAGAAACCAAAATGCGGGGGTCCCCCACAATAGCAATCAGCCCCAGCATTTT.

The CDR3 coding sequence is TGTGCCAGCAGTTTAGCGGGAGGGCAGATCGGGGAGCTGTTTTTT. Encoded protein: CASSLAGGQIGELFF. This chain joins TRBV12-3 or TRBV12-4 and TRBJ2-2, with 7 bases fitting TRBD2. The CDR3 covers 15 residues. J gave up 7 bases and V 0 bases, and 5 bases lay outside the gene matches.

Many counts were recorded for this clonotype. J is TRBJ1-5 and V is TRBV6-6; possibly TRBD1 for D (5 bases). The CDR3 runs 14 residues. V shed 6 bases and J shed 8 bases, with 17 bases lying between them. Germline-derived CDR1 and CDR2 are MNHNY and SVGAGI (reference sequence). The CDR3 region has the DNA TGTGCCAGCAGGAGCAGGGCAGGGAAGGAGCCCCAGCATTTT. Translating gives CASRSRAGKEPQHF.

The chain employs TRBV20-1 and TRBJ1-1; no reliable D call. The V end lost 1 base, the J end lost 4 bases, and 7 bases lay between the germline ends. Germline lookup yields CDR1 DFQATT and CDR2 SNEGSKA (reference sequence). This CDR3 spans 12 amino acids. In nucleotides, the CDR3 is TGCAGTGCTAGAGGGGGATTCACTGAAGCTTTCTTT. As protein: CSARGGFTEAFF.

This clonotype was picked up many times. The rearrangement joins TRBV28 to TRBJ1-2; no clear D. Germline V gene data show CDR1 as MDHEN and CDR2 as SYDVKM. Trimming stripped 5 bases from V and 2 bases from J, with 12 bases between. The CDR3 contains 14 residues. Here the CDR3 DNA reads TGTGCCAGCAGTATAGCCGCGGGGAACTATGGCTACACCTTC. Protein sequence: CASSIAAGNYGYTF.

There are many counts of this clonotype. The chain is built from TRBV20-1 and TRBJ1-2; TRBD1 agrees at 7 bases. Germline lookup yields CDR1 DFQATT and CDR2 SNEGSKA (reference sequence). V shed 6 bases, J shed 8 bases, and the junction held 9 bases outside the gene matches. The CDR3 consists of 12 residues. The CDR3 region has the DNA TGCAGTGCCATGGAGGGGGCGCGAGGCTACACCTTC. Translating gives CSAMEGARGYTF.

At least ten counts were recorded for this clonotype. The CDR3 bases are TGTGCCAGCAGACCGACAGGGGAGGATGGCTACACCTTC. Residues: CASRPTGEDGYTF. The genes are TRBV12-3 or TRBV12-4 and TRBJ1-2; TRBD1 agrees at 8 bases. This CDR3 region has 13 residues. J lost 6 bases, V lost 6 bases, and 6 bases had no gene match.

The sample holds a few counts of this clonotype. This sequence joins TRBV29-1 and TRBJ1-2, with D possibly TRBD1 on 5 matching bases. Germline V lookup: CDR1 SQVTM, CDR2 ANQGSEA. The V gene lost 4 bases and the J gene lost 8 bases, with 11 bases spanning the gap. The CDR3 consists of 11 residues. The CDR3 bases are TGCAGCGTTGTGGGGCATTCGGGCTACACCTTC. This gives the protein CSVVGHSGYTF.

This clonotype has at least ten counts. The chain recombines TRBV3-1 with TRBJ1-1; 11 bases map to TRBD1. Germline-derived CDR1 and CDR2 are LGHDT and YNNKEL (reference sequence). With 4 bases clipped from V and 1 base from J, the junction kept 8 bases outside the gene matches. The CDR3 contains 17 residues. CDR3 nucleotide sequence: TGTGCCAGCAGCCGTTCCGGGACAGGGGGTTGGAACACTGAAGCTTTCTTT. This codes for CASSRSGTGGWNTEAFF.

This clonotype was seen at least ten times. The chain uses TRBV12-5 and TRBJ2-7; D gene uncertain. Germline V gene data show CDR1 as LGHNT and CDR2 as FRNRAP. The V end was cut by 8 bases, the J end by 2 bases, with 13 bases between. The CDR3 totals 13 residues. The CDR3 bases are TGTGCTAGTAGCCGGGCCCTTCCCTACGAGCAGTACTTC. Its translation: CASSRALPYEQYF. The whole variable domain, remainder taken from reference TRBV12-5 and TRBJ2-7, is DARVTQTPRHKVTEMGQEVTMRCQPILGHNTVFWYRQTMMQGLELLAYFRNRAPLDDSGMPKDRFSAEMPDATLATLKIQPSEPRDSAVYFCASSRALPYEQYFGPGTRLTVT.

This clonotype was counted a single time. This chain connects TRBV12-3 or TRBV12-4 to TRBJ1-1; D uncertain. Trimming took off 6 bases at V and 1 base at J, with 12 bases between the two ends. The CDR3 runs 14 residues. CDR3 in amino acids: CASSLNTRNTEAFF. CDR3 in DNA: TGTGCCAGCAGCCTGAACACAAGGAACACTGAAGCTTTCTTT.

The CDR3 DNA reads as TGTGCCAGCCGCCCGGGCGGATACTACGAGCAGTACTTC. It codes for CASRPGGYYEQYF. The chain couples TRBV12-3 or TRBV12-4 to TRBJ2-7; D is ambiguous. The CDR3 consists of 13 residues. The V and J ends lost 8 bases and 3 bases respectively, with 14 bases between them.

This clonotype was seen many times. The chain's CDR3 is CASSLSTGGNQPQHF. The DNA for the CDR3 is TGTGCCAGCAGTTTATCGACAGGGGGCAATCAGCCCCAGCATTTT. The chain uses TRBV12-3 or TRBV12-4 and TRBJ1-5, with 8 nucleotides matching TRBD1. CDR3 length: 15 residues. The ends lost 2 bases at V and 2 bases at J; junction bases unmatched: 2.

CDR3 residues: CASSESARGMEPQHF. Here the CDR3 DNA reads TGTGCCAGCAGTGAATCGGCCAGGGGGATGGAGCCCCAGCATTTT. The chain joins TRBV2 to TRBJ1-5; TRBD1 agrees at 7 bases. The germline V gene has CDR1 SNHLY and CDR2 FYNNEI. The CDR3 extends over 15 amino acids. V lost 2 bases to trimming and J lost 8 bases; unmatched junction nucleotides: 9.

The chain combines TRBV20-1 with TRBJ1-1, with D perhaps TRBD1 (5 bases). V was clipped by 2 bases and J by 3 bases, with 13 bases between them. CDR1 is DFQATT and CDR2 is SNEGSKA in the germline V gene (reference sequence). The CDR3 has 14 amino acids. DNA of the CDR3: TGCAGTGCTAGAAAGGGGCTAGCGGACACTGAAGCTTTCTTT. Amino acid sequence: CSARKGLADTEAFF.